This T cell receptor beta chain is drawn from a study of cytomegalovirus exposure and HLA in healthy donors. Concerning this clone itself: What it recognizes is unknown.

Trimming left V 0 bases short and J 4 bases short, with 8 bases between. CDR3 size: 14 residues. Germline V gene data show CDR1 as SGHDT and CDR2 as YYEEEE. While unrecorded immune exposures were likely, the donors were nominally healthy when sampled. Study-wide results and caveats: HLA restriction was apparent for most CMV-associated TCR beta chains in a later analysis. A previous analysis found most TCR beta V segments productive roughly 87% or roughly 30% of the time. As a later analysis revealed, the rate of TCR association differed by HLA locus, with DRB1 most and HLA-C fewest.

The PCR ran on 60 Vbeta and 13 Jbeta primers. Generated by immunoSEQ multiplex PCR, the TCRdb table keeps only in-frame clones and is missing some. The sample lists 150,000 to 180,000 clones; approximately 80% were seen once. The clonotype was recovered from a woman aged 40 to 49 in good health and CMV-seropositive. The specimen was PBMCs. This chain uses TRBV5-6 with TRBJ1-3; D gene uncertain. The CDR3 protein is CASSLGGSGNTIYF. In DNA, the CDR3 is TGTGCCAGCAGCTTGGGAGGGTCAGGAAACACCATATATTTT.